This T cell receptor beta chain came from a study of blood T cell repertoires in COVID-19 (dated by TCRdb to the early 2020s). The study in broad terms: The collaborator samples originated in the United States, Italy and Spain and spanned the acute and convalescent phases of COVID-19. The prospective study material was composed of cDNA or gDNA derived from T cells, B-cell-depleted T cells, or PBMCs. The dataset comprised deeply sampled blood TCRbeta repertoires from subjects exposed to, actively infected with, or recovered from COVID-19. A freely available public database, intended as a resource for researchers studying the immune response to SARS-CoV-2, is where the repertoires were released. The samples were drawn from the first 160 participants of the ongoing ImmuneRACE study and from about 1,200 subjects provided by 6 global collaborators. Sample metadata almost always included a de-identified subject ID, COVID-19 status, age in years and sex. Where HLA class I and class II types were available, the types were taken from metadata supplied by the sample provider, not from assay-based typing. General conclusions and limits of the study: Clinical and demographic metadata were provided uncurated, with the amount varying by source and participant.

The immunoSEQ Assay, a bias-controlled multiplex PCR, was used to amplify TCRbeta CDR3 regions from genomic DNA. The published analysis was carried out like this. The number of nucleated cells in each sample was estimated by amplification of reference gene primers within the assay. To quantify the absolute abundance of each unique TCRbeta CDR3 rearrangement, sequence reads were collapsed and filtered. For each sample, productive Simpson clonality was calculated as the square root of Simpson's diversity index across productive rearrangements. Drawn from immuneACCESS, this table holds only the in-frame rearrangements with V and J called that TCRdb kept. Clones are partly lost; checked studies trace under half to an unresolved V gene and leave the rest unexplained. V and J calls and clone size are as listed in that table; D and trimming were resolved from the DNA. The sample table records about 150,000 clones; around 85% of these occur just once. The ten largest clones take up over 0.55% of the sample.

One collaborating source in Seattle enrolled patients during active infection and followed them longitudinally through the course of disease. Whole blood was collected in K2EDTA tubes by collaborating institutions according to the institutions' own protocols. For TCRbeta analysis, collaborator samples were shipped as frozen whole blood, as isolated PBMCs, or as DNA extracted from either sample type. As for this clone: What this receptor recognizes is not known. No per-base quality is available; no much larger clone lies one base away.

The germline V gene supplies CDR1 KGHSH and CDR2 LQKENI. The CDR3 starts with the cysteine, ends with the phenylalanine, and has 15 residues. The entry retains the CDR3 DNA only, 45 bases that are in frame from base 1. V loses 6 bases at its end and J loses 5 bases; junction bases beyond the gene matches: 11. Recombination linked TRBV18 to TRBJ2-5; TRBD2 fits 8 bases in the junction. Sequenced material: peripheral blood. The TCR was taken from a man aged 60 to 69 with COVID-19, enrolled during active disease. The CDR3 sequence is CASSRGSGGQETQYF. The DNA sequence follows: TGTGCCAGCTCGCGGGGGAGCGGGGGTCAGGAGACCCAGTACTTC.